This T cell receptor beta chain was sequenced during a study of control samples from healthy donors and cancer patients. Assay: immunoSEQ multiplex PCR; the TCRdb copy retains only in-frame clones and omits some. The table has about 90,000 clones, roughly 93% seen once. The sample comprised blood. The sequence came from a woman aged 25 to 39 in good health.

Written as DNA, the CDR3 is TGTGCCAGCAGCTCGGCCAGGACAGGCAACAATGAGCAGTTCTTC. This translates into CASSSARTGNNEQFF. The chain combines TRBV5-4 with TRBJ2-1; 7 bases fit TRBD1. The CDR3 extends over 15 amino acids. Germline CDR1 SGHNT, CDR2 YYREEE (reference sequence). V was clipped by 3 bases and J by 5 bases; unmatched bases: 8.